These 8 T cell receptor beta chains originate from one sample sequenced in a study of beta chain features in type 1 diabetes. As every portion of the isolated RNA was reverse transcribed, the sequencing read expressed TCRB transcripts. Clones were read by immunoSEQ multiplex PCR, and TCRdb kept only the in-frame ones, dropping some. The sample holds some 240,000 clones, 11% seen once. The specimen sequenced was central memory CD4+ T cells from blood. These TCRs come from a man aged 18 to 29 in good health.

The CDR3 protein is CASSQGQGRNNEQFF. The CDR3 nucleotides read TGTGCCAGCAGTCAAGGACAGGGAAGAAACAATGAGCAGTTCTTC. The chain employs TRBV6-1 and TRBJ2-1, with TRBD1 matching over 8 bases. Germline values: CDR1 MNHNS, CDR2 SASEGT. Trimming at V came to 5 bases and at J to 5 bases, leaving 8 bases not matched to a gene. The CDR3 runs 15 residues.

V usage is TRBV28 and J usage is TRBJ1-1; possibly TRBD1 for D (6 bases). Germline loops: CDR1 MDHEN, CDR2 SYDVKM. V was cut by 7 bases and J by 9 bases, with 18 bases left in between. This CDR3 spans 13 amino acids. This CDR3 is CASKTRGQGQAFF. The DNA of the CDR3 is TGTGCCAGCAAAACGAGGGGCCAGGGGCAAGCTTTCTTT.

This clone was seen only a few times. The chain employs TRBV7-2 and TRBJ2-7, with 9 bases that match TRBD2. The CDR3 covers 15 residues. The V gene's germline CDR1 is SGHTA and CDR2 FQGNSA. Unmatched junction bases numbered 6, after V lost 6 bases and J lost 0 bases. CDR3 in amino acids: CASSQREESSYEQYF. CDR3 DNA: TGTGCCAGCAGTCAGCGGGAGGAAAGCTCCTACGAGCAGTACTTC.

This clone was detected many times. This rearrangement joins TRBV5-4 to TRBJ2-3; no clear D gene. V lost 4 bases, J lost 4 bases, and 16 bases lay in between. CDR3 size: 15 residues. Germline values: CDR1 SGHNT, CDR2 YYREEE (reference sequence). The CDR3 sequence: CASSPEINSADTQYF. The CDR3 region has the DNA TGTGCCAGCAGCCCCGAAATAAATTCCGCAGATACGCAGTATTTT.

This clone was seen ten or more times. The same CDR3 is also encoded by other DNA sequences in this sample. J is TRBJ2-3 and V is TRBV7-9; D unresolved. V lost 0 bases, J lost 0 bases, and 4 bases lay in between. The length of the CDR3 is 14 residues. Germline V CDR1 and CDR2: SEHNR, FQNEAQ (reference sequence). The CDR3 loop is CASSLAVSTDTQYF. The CDR3 bases are TGTGCCAGCAGCTTAGCGGTTAGCACAGATACGCAGTATTTT.

The V call is TRBV7-2, the J call TRBJ2-7; tentative D call: TRBD1 (6 bases). CDR1 and CDR2 (germline): SGHTA, FQGNSA. The CDR3 has 14 amino acids. The V end lost 1 base, the J end lost 7 bases, and 14 bases lay between the germline ends. CDR3 sequence: CASSLDRARGEQYF. The CDR3 DNA follows: TGTGCCAGCAGCTTAGACAGGGCTCGCGGTGAGCAGTACTTC.

The table lists this clone with a few counts. This sequence joins TRBV14 and TRBJ2-7; D is uncertain. Germline-derived CDR1 and CDR2 are SGHDN and FVKESK. Between the trimmed V and J ends, which lost 0 bases and 4 bases, there was a span of 13 bases. This CDR3 comprises 15 residues. The CDR3 coding sequence is TGTGCCAGCAGCCAAGAGGGCCATCCTGGGTACGAGCAGTACTTC. This encodes CASSQEGHPGYEQYF.

The rearrangement uses TRBV23-1 and TRBJ2-3; D possibly corresponds to TRBD2 (6 bases). TRBV23-1 is sorted into the ORF group, with uncertain function. The CDR3 contains 11 residues. Trimming stripped 5 bases from V and 6 bases from J, with 6 bases between. The CDR3 region is CASSGRDTQYF. CDR3 bases: TGCGCCAGCAGTGGGAGGGATACGCAGTATTTT.